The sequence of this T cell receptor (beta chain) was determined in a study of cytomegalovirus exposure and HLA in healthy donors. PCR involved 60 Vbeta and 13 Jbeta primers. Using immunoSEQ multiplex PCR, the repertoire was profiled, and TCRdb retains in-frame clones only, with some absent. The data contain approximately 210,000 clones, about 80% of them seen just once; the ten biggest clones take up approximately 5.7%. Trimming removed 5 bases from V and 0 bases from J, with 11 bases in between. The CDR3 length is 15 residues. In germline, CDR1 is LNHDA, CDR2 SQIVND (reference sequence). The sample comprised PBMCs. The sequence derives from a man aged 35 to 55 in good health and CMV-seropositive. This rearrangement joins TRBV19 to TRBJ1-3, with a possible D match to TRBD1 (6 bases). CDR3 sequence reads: CASSFTGSSGNTIYF. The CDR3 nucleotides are TGTGCCAGTAGTTTTACAGGGAGCTCTGGAAACACCATATATTTT.